The clone carrying this T cell receptor (beta chain) was seen ten or more times. What it binds is not known. These data come from a study of T cells after posttransplantation cyclophosphamide. The CDR3 is made up of 14 amino acids. J gave up 7 bases and V 7 bases, and 11 bases lay outside the gene matches. Per the germline V gene, CDR1 is MGHDK and CDR2 is SYGVNS. Only in-frame clones appear in the TCRdb table, and some are missing; sequencing was by immunoSEQ multiplex PCR. Singletons are absent from the sample, which has around 12,000 clones. General study points: After PTCy, TRB diversity resembled that of CNI/methotrexate controls.

A marrow graft followed busulfan-fludarabine conditioning, with cyclophosphamide on days +3 and +4. This chain links TRBV25-1 with TRBJ2-7, with 9 bases identical to TRBD2. The TCR was taken from a female patient in her thirties or forties who received an allogeneic stem cell transplant from an unrelated donor, was CMV-positive, and had acute GVHD only. Some T cells may be the graft donor's. Material: PBMCs, obtained after allogeneic stem cell transplant with posttransplant cyclophosphamide. Here the CDR3 DNA reads TGTGCCAGCAAGCAATTTAGCGGGAGTGGTGAGCAGTACTTC. Encoded protein: CASKQFSGSGEQYF.